This T cell receptor beta chain was recovered during a study of radiation and T cells in renal cell carcinoma. Study-wide points: In blood, top tumor clones expanded by 2 weeks, shrinking by 4. Pretreatment tumor biopsies were lacking, so baseline clonotypes are unknown.

For this clone: The antigen is not known.

Clones were read by immunoSEQ multiplex PCR, and TCRdb kept only the in-frame ones, dropping some. The profile shows about 90,000 clones, just under 85% of them singletons. The time point here: blood 4 weeks post-SBRT, at nephrectomy. Treatment reported: 15 Gy SBRT to primary tumor, nephrectomy 4 weeks later. Nephrectomy followed 15 Gy stereotactic body radiation by 4 weeks. The tumor was a clear cell renal cell carcinoma. V gave up 0 bases and J gave up 4 bases, with 15 bases separating them. This CDR3 spans 16 amino acids. The germline V gene has CDR1 MNHEY and CDR2 SVGAGI. This clonotype originated in a man in his fifties with renal cell carcinoma. Material: blood, obtained from a patient whose treatment included radiotherapy and nephrectomy. The chain is built from TRBV6-5 and TRBJ2-5; D is perhaps TRBD1 (6 bases). The CDR3 here is CASSYSTGSHRETQYF. The CDR3 DNA reads as TGTGCCAGCAGTTACTCAACAGGGTCGCACCGAGAGACCCAGTACTTC.